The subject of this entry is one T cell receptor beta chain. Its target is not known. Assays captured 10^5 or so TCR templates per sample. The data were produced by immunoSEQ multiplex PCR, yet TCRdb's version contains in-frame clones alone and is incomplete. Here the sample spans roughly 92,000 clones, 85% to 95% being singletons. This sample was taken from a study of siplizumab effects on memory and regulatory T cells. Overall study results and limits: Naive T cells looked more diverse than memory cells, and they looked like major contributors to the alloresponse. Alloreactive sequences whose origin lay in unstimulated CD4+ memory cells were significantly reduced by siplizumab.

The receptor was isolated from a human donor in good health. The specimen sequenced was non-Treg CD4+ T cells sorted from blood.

The CDR3 protein is CASSASLAGVSEQYF. The CDR3 region has the DNA TGTGCCAGCAGCGCCTCGCTAGCGGGAGTATCCGAGCAGTACTTC. The chain has TRBV9 and TRBJ2-7, with 10 bases identical to TRBD2. CDR3 length: 15 amino acids. With V trimmed by 3 bases and J by 6 bases, 9 bases remained unmatched. From germline, CDR1 is SGDLS and CDR2 YYNGEE.